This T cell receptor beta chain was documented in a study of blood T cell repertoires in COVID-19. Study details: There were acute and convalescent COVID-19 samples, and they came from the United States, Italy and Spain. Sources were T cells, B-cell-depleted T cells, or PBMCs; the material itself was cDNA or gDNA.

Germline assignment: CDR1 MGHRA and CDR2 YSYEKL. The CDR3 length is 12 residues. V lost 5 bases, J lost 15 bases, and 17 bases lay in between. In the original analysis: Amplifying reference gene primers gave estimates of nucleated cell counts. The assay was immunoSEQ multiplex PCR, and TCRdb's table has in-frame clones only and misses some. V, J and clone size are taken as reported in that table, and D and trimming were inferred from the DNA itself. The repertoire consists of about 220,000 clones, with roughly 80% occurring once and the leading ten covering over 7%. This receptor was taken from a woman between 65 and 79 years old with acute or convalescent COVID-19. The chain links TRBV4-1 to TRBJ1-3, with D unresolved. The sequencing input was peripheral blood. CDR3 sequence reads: CASSTPRGYPYF. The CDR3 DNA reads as TGCGCCAGCAGCACCCCTCGAGGGTACCCATATTTT.